This T cell receptor beta chain was recovered during a study of blood T cell repertoires in COVID-19. As for the study in general: Whether acute or convalescent, the COVID-19 samples came from the United States, Italy and Spain. T cells, B-cell-depleted T cells, or PBMCs provided the cDNA or gDNA that served as material.

Produced via immunoSEQ multiplex PCR; TCRdb's table is partial and in-frame only. Among hundreds of thousands of clones listed, 84% were seen once. What was sequenced was peripheral blood. This clonotype was sampled from an elderly woman with active or convalescent COVID-19.

The CDR3 region has the DNA TGTGCCAGCAGCTTTACCGGGACTAGCGGGAGTATCTCAGATACGCAGTATTTT. Its translation: CASSFTGTSGSISDTQYF. V gene TRBV7-3 combines with J gene TRBJ2-3; TRBD2 aligns across 14 bases. The CDR3 consists of 18 residues. V lost 3 bases to trimming and J lost 4 bases; unmatched junction nucleotides: 9. The germline CDR1 and CDR2 sequences are SGHTA and FQGTGA.